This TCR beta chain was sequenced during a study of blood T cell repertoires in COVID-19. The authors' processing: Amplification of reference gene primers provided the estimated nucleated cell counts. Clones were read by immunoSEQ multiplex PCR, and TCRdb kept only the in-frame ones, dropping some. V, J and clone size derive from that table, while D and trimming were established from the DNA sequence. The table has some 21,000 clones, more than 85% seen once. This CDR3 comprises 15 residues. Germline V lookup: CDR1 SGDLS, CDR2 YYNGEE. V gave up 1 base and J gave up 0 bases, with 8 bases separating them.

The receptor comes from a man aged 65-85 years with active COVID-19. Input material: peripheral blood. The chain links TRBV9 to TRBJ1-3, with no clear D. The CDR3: CASSVNVHSGNTIYF. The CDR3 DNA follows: TGTGCCAGCAGCGTAAACGTACACTCTGGAAACACCATATATTTT.